Presented here are 3 T cell receptor beta chains from one specimen sequenced in a study of T cell responses to AZD1222 COVID-19 vaccine. Profiling relied on immunoSEQ multiplex PCR, and the TCRdb table lists in-frame clones only, not all of them. The sample contains over 140,000 clones, roughly 89% of which appear only once. The sequencing used peripheral blood, collected on day 0 of AZD1222 vaccination. These receptors all stem from an adult in good health.

V is TRBV6-4 and J is TRBJ1-1; 7 bases agree with TRBD1. The CDR3 runs 14 residues. V gave up 6 bases and J gave up 1 base; unmatched junction bases: 5. CDR1 is MRHNA, CDR2 SNTAGT, per germline. The CDR3 spells CASSPGQSNTEAFF. In nucleotides, the CDR3 is TGTGCCAGCAGCCCGGGACAGTCGAACACTGAAGCTTTCTTT.

The chain links TRBV15 to TRBJ1-1, with 7 bases fitting TRBD1. V was pared by 10 bases and J by 4 bases, with 9 bases of the junction left unmatched. The CDR3 consists of 13 residues. CDR1 LNHNV and CDR2 YYDKDF come from the germline V gene (reference sequence). DNA of the CDR3: TGTGCCAACACTAACAGGGACAGCACTGAAGCTTTCTTT. Amino acid sequence: CANTNRDSTEAFF.

The J gene is TRBJ2-2, the V gene TRBV24-1, with 7 bases identical to TRBD1. J lost 0 bases, V lost 4 bases, and 4 bases had no gene match. The CDR3 covers 16 residues. Looked up from germline, CDR1 is KGHDR and CDR2 is SFDVKD. The CDR3 region is CATSDPTGTNTGELFF. For the CDR3, the DNA is TGTGCCACCAGTGACCCGACAGGGACGAACACCGGGGAGCTGTTTTTT.